What follows are 20 T cell receptor beta chains derived from one specimen sequenced in a study of blood T cell repertoires in COVID-19. Sequencing was performed with immunoSEQ multiplex PCR; in TCRdb, only in-frame clones are kept and a portion is missing. The top ten hold about 1% of the sample, which has 200,000 to 250,000 clones, about nine tenths seen once. Sequencing input: PBMCs or T cells enriched from blood (not recorded which). These receptors were taken from a man aged 50-59 years who had been exposed to COVID-19.

For this clone: At one end, the junction sequence differs from germline, possibly due to a read error. The chain combines TRBV5-1 with TRBJ1-2; 7 nucleotides match TRBD1. The CDR3 runs 14 residues. Germline V gives CDR1 SGHRS, CDR2 YFSETQ. The CDR3 reads CASSPIPGQYGYTF. The CDR3 nucleotides are TGCGCCAGCAGCCCTATTCCGGGACAGTATGGATACACCTTC.

There are a few counts of this clone. The gene calls are TRBV14 and TRBJ1-1, with a tentative D call TRBD1 (6 bases). Germline V CDR1 and CDR2: SGHDN, FVKESK. CDR3 size: 17 residues. Trimming shortened V by 1 base and J by 0 bases, and 15 bases separated the two germline ends. The CDR3 DNA reads TGTGCCAGCAGCCAAGCCAGTAACAGGGCCATGAACACTGAAGCTTTCTTT. As protein: CASSQASNRAMNTEAFF.

The chain has TRBV28 and TRBJ2-1; possibly TRBD2 for D (5 bases). The CDR3 runs to 15 residues. In germline, CDR1 is MDHEN, CDR2 SYDVKM. V was cut by 3 bases and J by 9 bases, with 18 bases left in between. The CDR3 DNA follows: TGTGCCAGCAGTTTGCCAGGACTTGCTGGGCGTGAGCAGTTCTTC. It encodes CASSLPGLAGREQFF.

The rearrangement links TRBV12-3 or TRBV12-4 to TRBJ2-7; D call uncertain. Trimming stripped 4 bases from V and 1 base from J, with 5 bases between. The CDR3 totals 12 residues. CDR3 DNA sequence: TGTGCCAGCAGTTATAATTCCTACGAGCAGTACTTC. Protein: CASSYNSYEQYF.

V is TRBV25-1 and J is TRBJ1-2; no clear D gene. The CDR3 covers 13 residues. Deletions cut 7 bases from V and 4 bases from J, with 13 bases between. The germline CDR1 and CDR2 sequences are MGHDK and SYGVNS. CDR3 nucleotide sequence: TGTGCCAGCACCCCCGGCGGAGGCTATGGCTACACCTTC. Translating gives CASTPGGGYGYTF.

The rearrangement uses TRBV30 and TRBJ1-5; D perhaps matches TRBD1 (6 bases). The CDR3 extends over 16 amino acids. The germline V gene encodes CDR1 GTSNPN and CDR2 SVGIG (reference sequence). The V and J ends lost 2 bases and 0 bases respectively, with 14 bases between them. DNA for the CDR3: TGTGCCTGGAGTCCGCCGGGACAAGATAGCAATCAGCCCCAGCATTTT. Translation: CAWSPPGQDSNQPQHF.

This clone has a handful of counts. V and J are TRBV3-1 (or the pseudogene TRBV3-2) and TRBJ1-1, with D unclear. Germline V gene sequence: CDR1 LGHDT, CDR2 YNNKEL (reference sequence). CDR3 length: 13 amino acids. V was cut by 2 bases and J by 1 base, with 5 bases left in between. CDR3 DNA: TGTGCCAGCAGCCAATCCAGGAACACTGAAGCTTTCTTT. This sequence encodes CASSQSRNTEAFF.

The chain recombines TRBV18 with TRBJ1-1; unclear D gene. Germline assignment: CDR1 KGHSH and CDR2 LQKENI. V was trimmed by 3 bases and J by 0 bases, leaving 14 bases between them. This CDR3 has 16 residues. Written as DNA, the CDR3 is TGTGCCAGCTCACCCCTTTACAGCGGTTTGAACACTGAAGCTTTCTTT. Protein sequence: CASSPLYSGLNTEAFF.

In this sample, this clone turned up a few times. This sequence joins TRBV7-8 and TRBJ2-7; TRBD1 matches 10 bases. Germline trimming cut 1 base from V and 2 bases from J; bases unmatched to any gene: 8. CDR1 and CDR2 (germline): SGHVS, FQNEAQ. The CDR3 consists of 17 residues. The CDR3 protein is CASSLDPRDRGTYEQYF. The CDR3 DNA reads TGTGCCAGCAGCTTAGACCCCCGGGACAGGGGTACCTACGAGCAGTACTTC.

The chain is built from TRBV6-5 and TRBJ1-5, with D possibly matching TRBD1 (5 bases). The germline gives CDR1 MNHEY, CDR2 SVGAGI. This CDR3 contains 13 residues. The germline V and J ends were trimmed by 4 bases and 6 bases, with 10 bases remaining between them. In nucleotides, the CDR3 is TGTGCCAGCAGTTTCCAGGGAGGTCAGCCCCAGCATTTT. Protein: CASSFQGGQPQHF.

The chain links TRBV29-1 to TRBJ1-1; D is perhaps TRBD1 (6 bases). This CDR3 comprises 13 residues. Between the trimmed V and J ends, which lost 5 bases and 5 bases, there was a span of 15 bases. Germline values: CDR1 SQVTM, CDR2 ANQGSEA. Here the CDR3 DNA reads TGCAGCGTTCGGAACAGGGTGGGAACTGAAGCTTTCTTT. It yields the protein CSVRNRVGTEAFF.

V and J are TRBV4-2 and TRBJ1-5; 11 nucleotides match TRBD1. After removal of 3 bases from V and 7 bases from J, the junction contained 8 bases not matched to a gene. Germline-derived CDR1 and CDR2 are LGHNA and YNFKEQ. The CDR3 length is 16 residues. Here the CDR3 reads CASSHGGQGARQPQHF. The CDR3 DNA follows: TGTGCCAGCAGCCACGGAGGACAGGGGGCAAGACAGCCCCAGCATTTT.

The rearrangement uses TRBV27 and TRBJ2-7; the match to TRBD2 covers 11 bases. This CDR3 has 16 residues. The V and J ends lost 2 bases and 4 bases, in that order; junction bases with no gene match: 7. Germline values: CDR1 MNHEY, CDR2 SMNVEV (reference sequence). The CDR3 DNA is TGTGCCAGCAGTTTAGTACCGACTAGCGGGGAATACGAGCAGTACTTC. It specifies CASSLVPTSGEYEQYF.

The CDR3 loop is CASSSGTGSGNTIYF. The CDR3, as DNA: TGCGCCAGCAGCTCCGGGACAGGGTCTGGAAACACCATATATTTT. The genes are TRBV5-1 and TRBJ1-3; TRBD1 matches 9 bases. J gave up 1 base and V 3 bases, and 2 bases lay outside the gene matches. The germline CDR1 and CDR2 sequences are SGHRS and YFSETQ. CDR3 length equals 15 residues. Together with reference TRBV5-1 and TRBJ1-3, the CDR3 gives the full variable domain: KAGVTQTPRYLIKTRGQQVTLSCSPISGHRSVSWYQQTPGQGLQFLFEYFSETQRNKGNFPGRFSGRQFSNSRSEMNVSTLELGDSALYLCASSSGTGSGNTIYFGEGSWLTVV.

The chain couples TRBV5-1 to TRBJ1-1; 9 bases match TRBD1. CDR3 size: 14 residues. Germline lookup yields CDR1 SGHRS and CDR2 YFSETQ. The V gene end was trimmed by 7 bases and the J gene end by 1 base; junction bases not matched to a gene: 5. The CDR3 region is CASRQGGANTEAFF. In nucleotides, the CDR3 is TGCGCCAGCCGACAGGGGGGCGCGAACACTGAAGCTTTCTTT.

The chain has TRBV5-1 and TRBJ2-3; 11 nucleotides line up with TRBD2. The CDR3 has 17 amino acids. V was pared by 3 bases and J by 2 bases, with 8 bases of the junction left unmatched. Germline values: CDR1 SGHRS, CDR2 YFSETQ. In DNA, the CDR3 is TGCGCCAGCAGCTGGGGGACTAGCGGTACGGCCACAGATACGCAGTATTTT. Translated: CASSWGTSGTATDTQYF. The full variable domain, with the rest looked up from reference TRBV5-1 and TRBJ2-3, is KAGVTQTPRYLIKTRGQQVTLSCSPISGHRSVSWYQQTPGQGLQFLFEYFSETQRNKGNFPGRFSGRQFSNSRSEMNVSTLELGDSALYLCASSWGTSGTATDTQYFGPGTRLTVL.

Worth noting for this clone: The same CDR3 can be traced to other DNA sequences in this sample. The rearrangement joins TRBV19 to TRBJ1-6; no clear D. The CDR3 totals 15 residues. Germline lookup yields CDR1 LNHDA and CDR2 SQIVND (reference sequence). Trimming cost V 5 bases and J 4 bases, with 12 bases left between them. The CDR3 bases are TGTGCCAGTAGTGGCTCTTCGGGTTATAATTCACCCCTCCACTTT. Protein sequence: CASSGSSGYNSPLHF.

This clone showed up just once. The chain uses TRBV7-2 and TRBJ2-7, with a weak D call TRBD2 (6 bases). Germline assignment: CDR1 SGHTA and CDR2 FQGNSA. V lost 0 bases and J 7 bases, leaving 10 bases between the germline ends. This CDR3 has 13 amino acids. CDR3 loop: CASSLASGGEQYV. CDR3 in DNA: TGTGCCAGCAGCTTAGCATCCGGGGGTGAGCAGTACGTC.

The chain joins TRBV30 to TRBJ1-6; 7 bases map to TRBD1. The germline gives CDR1 GTSNPN, CDR2 SVGIG (reference sequence). The CDR3 is 12 residues long. Losses at the gene ends were 6 bases for V and 6 bases for J; bases not matched to a gene: 2. CDR3 coding DNA: TGTGCCTGCCGGGACAGTAATTCACCCCTCCACTTT. Translated, it gives CACRDSNSPLHF.

This chain links TRBV3-1 (or the pseudogene TRBV3-2) with TRBJ1-1; weak D call: TRBD1 (5 bases). Germline V gives CDR1 LGHDT, CDR2 YNNKEL (reference sequence). V shed 1 base and J shed 7 bases, with 10 bases lying between them. The CDR3 spans 13 residues. The CDR3 DNA is TGTGCCAGCAGCCAAGCCGGGGGGAGTGAAGCTTTCTTT. This codes for CASSQAGGSEAFF.